This T cell receptor beta chain is from a study of shared clonotypes between healthy human individuals. Study context: Each donor had three CD4 naive, three CD4 memory, two CD8 naive and one CD8 memory plate.

Clones were sequenced by immunoSEQ multiplex PCR, and TCRdb holds only the in-frame ones, with some missing. The table includes approximately 2.1 million clones, over 85% detected once. V was pared by 1 base and J by 3 bases, with 7 bases between. The germline V gene encodes CDR1 SGHRS and CDR2 YFSETQ. The CDR3 has 13 amino acids. Among the donors, all were Caucasian adults who lived in Nashville, Tennessee. Splitting the CD4+ cells yielded a CD45RA+ naive subset and a CD45RA-negative memory subset. What was sequenced was naive CD4+ T cells from PBMCs. Subset here: CD45RA+ positively selected. This TCR was recovered from a man aged 18-30 years in good health. Some clones in this sample may be carry-over from other donors' samples. The V and J genes are TRBV5-1 and TRBJ1-2; D is unresolved. The CDR3 coding sequence is TGCGCCAGCAGCTTGTACGGGGACTATGGCTACACCTTC. The encoded protein is CASSLYGDYGYTF.